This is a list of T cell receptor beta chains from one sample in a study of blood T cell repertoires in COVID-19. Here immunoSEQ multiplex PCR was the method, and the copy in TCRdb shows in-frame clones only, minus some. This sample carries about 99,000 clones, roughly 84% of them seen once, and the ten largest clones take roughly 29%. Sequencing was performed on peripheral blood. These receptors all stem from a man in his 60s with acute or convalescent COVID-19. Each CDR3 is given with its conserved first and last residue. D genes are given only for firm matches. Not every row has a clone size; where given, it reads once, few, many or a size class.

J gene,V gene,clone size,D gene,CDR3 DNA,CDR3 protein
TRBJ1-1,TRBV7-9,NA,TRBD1,TGTGCCAGCGACAGGGGTTTCGGGGGAGCCATGAACACTGAAGCTTTCTTT,CASDRGFGGAMNTEAFF
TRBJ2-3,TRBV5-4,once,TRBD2,TGTGCCAGCAGAGAGGCTAGCGGTAGCACAGATACGCAGTATTTT,CASREASGSTDTQYF
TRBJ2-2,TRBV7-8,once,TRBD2,TGTGCCAGCAGCTTAGGTCATAGCGGGAAGAACACCGGGGAGCTGTTTTTT,CASSLGHSGKNTGELFF
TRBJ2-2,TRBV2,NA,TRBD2,TGTGCTTCGGGAGGGGGTAGCACCGGGGAGCTGTTTTTT,CASGGGSTGELFF
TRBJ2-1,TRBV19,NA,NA,TGTGCCAGTAGTATAGGGGGACTCAACAATGAGCAGTTCTTC,CASSIGGLNNEQFF
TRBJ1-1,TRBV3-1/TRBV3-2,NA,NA,TGTGCCAGCAGCCAAGGGATTGCATCAGGCACTGAAGCTTTCTTT,CASSQGIASGTEAFF
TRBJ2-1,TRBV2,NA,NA,TGTGCCAGCAGTGATCTGGGAGTAACCTACAATGAGCAGTTCTTC,CASSDLGVTYNEQFF
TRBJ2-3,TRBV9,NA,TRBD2,TGTGCCAGCAGCGGACTAGCGGGAGGAACGTCAACAGATACGCAGTATTTT,CASSGLAGGTSTDTQYF
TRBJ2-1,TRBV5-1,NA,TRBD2,TGCGCCAGCAGTTTCGGACTAGCGGGAGTTAGTGAGCAGTTCTTC,CASSFGLAGVSEQFF
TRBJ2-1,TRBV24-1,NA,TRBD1,TGTGCCACCAGTGACCGGGGACAGGGCTTCTACAATGAGCAGTTCTTC,CATSDRGQGFYNEQFF
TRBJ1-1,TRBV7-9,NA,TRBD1,TGTGCCAGCAGCTCCCGGACAGGGGAGAACACTGAAGCTTTCTTT,CASSSRTGENTEAFF
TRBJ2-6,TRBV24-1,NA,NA,TGTGCCACCAGTGTCAACAGGGTTTCTGGGGCCAACGTCCTGACTTTC,CATSVNRVSGANVLTF
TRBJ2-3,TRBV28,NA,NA,TGTGCCAGCAGTTTAATGGGAAGCCCGGGGGATACGCAGTATTTT,CASSLMGSPGDTQYF
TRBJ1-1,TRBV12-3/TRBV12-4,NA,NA,TGTGCCAGCAGAGGGAGCCACAACACTGAAGCTTTCTTT,CASRGSHNTEAFF
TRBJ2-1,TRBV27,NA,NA,TGTGCCAGCAGTTTGGGTCGAGGGCCGTACTCCTACAATGAGCAGTTCTTC,CASSLGRGPYSYNEQFF
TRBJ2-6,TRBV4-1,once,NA,TGCGCCAGCAGCCAAGATGTGGGGCGCGTGTCTGGGGCCAACGTCCTGACTTTC,CASSQDVGRVSGANVLTF
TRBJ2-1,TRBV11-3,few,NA,TGTGCCAGCAGCGGGGAGTTTCAATATGAGCAGTTCTTC,CASSGEFQYEQFF
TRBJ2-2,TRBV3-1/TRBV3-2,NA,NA,TGTGCCAGCAGCCAAGAAGGGGAAGGGGGTAAGGAGCTGTTTTTT,CASSQEGEGGKELFF
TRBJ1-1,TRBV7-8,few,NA,TGTGCCAGCTCCCGCGGCGATCGGGGGGCGCCGGACACTGAAGCTTTCTTT,CASSRGDRGAPDTEAFF
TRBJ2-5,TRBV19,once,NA,TGTGCCAGTAGTACCAACCAGGGAGAGACCCAGTACTTC,CASSTNQGETQYF
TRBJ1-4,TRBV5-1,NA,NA,TGCGCCAGCAGCTTGGGAGCGGCAACTAATGAAAAACTGTTTTTT,CASSLGAATNEKLFF
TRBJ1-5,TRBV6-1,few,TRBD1,TGTGCCAGCAGTGAATGGTATTTCGAGGGGGCGGATCAGCCCCAGCATTTT,CASSEWYFEGADQPQHF
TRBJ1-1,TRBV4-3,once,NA,TGCGCCAGCAGCCAAGTTGCGGGGGCTATGGCTTTCTTT,CASSQVAGAMAFF
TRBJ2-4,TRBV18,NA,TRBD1,TGTGCCAGCTCACCGCGGACAGGGGAAAACATTCAGTACTTC,CASSPRTGENIQYF
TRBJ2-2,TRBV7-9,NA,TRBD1,TGTGCCAGCAGCCCGATGGGGGGACAGGTTTCGAACACCGGGGAGCTGTTTTTT,CASSPMGGQVSNTGELFF
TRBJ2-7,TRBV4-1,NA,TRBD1,TGCGCCAGCACCGCCCAAGATTTCCGACAGGGGATTACCTACGAGCAGTACTTC,CASTAQDFRQGITYEQYF
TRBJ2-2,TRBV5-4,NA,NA,TGTGCCAGCAGACGGGACACAAACACCGGGGAGCTGTTTTTT,CASRRDTNTGELFF
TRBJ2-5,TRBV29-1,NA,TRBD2,TGCAGCGTTGTGTTAGCGGGAGGGGGGGAGACCCAGTACTTC,CSVVLAGGGETQYF
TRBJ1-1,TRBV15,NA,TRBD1,TGTGCCACCAGCAGACCCGGGACAGTCAACACTGAAGCTTTCTTT,CATSRPGTVNTEAFF
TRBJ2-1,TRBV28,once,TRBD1,TGTGCCACCCAAGAACCGGGACAGGGGGCCCTAGGAGAGCAGTTCTTC,CATQEPGQGALGEQFF
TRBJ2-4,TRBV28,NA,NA,TGTGCCAGCAGTTTATTGGTTTCGGGTTGGATTCAGTACTTC,CASSLLVSGWIQYF
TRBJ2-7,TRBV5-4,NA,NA,TGTGCCAGCAGCGTGGGCCATAGCTCCTACGAGCAGTACTTC,CASSVGHSSYEQYF
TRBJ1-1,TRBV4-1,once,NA,TGCGCCAGCAGCCTGACAGGATCGGCGGACACTGAAGCTTTCTTT,CASSLTGSADTEAFF
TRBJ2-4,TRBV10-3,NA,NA,TGTGCCATCAGTGACCCCCGCGGTGGCAAAAACATTCAGTACTTC,CAISDPRGGKNIQYF
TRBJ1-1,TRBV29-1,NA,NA,TGCAGCGTGACACCGACAGGAATGAACACTGAAGCTTTCTTT,CSVTPTGMNTEAFF
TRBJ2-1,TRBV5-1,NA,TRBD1,TGCGCCAGCAGCGTACGGACAGGGGGAGAAAATGAGCAGTTCTTC,CASSVRTGGENEQFF
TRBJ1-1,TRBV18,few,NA,TGTGCCAGCTCACCAGAGGGTGGTACTGAAGCTTTCTTT,CASSPEGGTEAFF